The source of this T cell receptor beta chain is a study of cytomegalovirus exposure and HLA in healthy donors. As concerns this clone: Its antigen is unknown.

PCR amplification relied on 60 Vbeta primers (plus 13 Jbeta primers). Clones were sequenced by immunoSEQ multiplex PCR, and TCRdb holds only the in-frame ones, with some missing. The sample has some 80,000 clones; 60% to 85% are singletons. Points from the study as a whole: Rarity held for most TCR sequences, but there were some public TCRs that occurred in many donors. Most of the TCR beta V segments (in an earlier analysis) were productive either about 87% or about 30% of the time. Accurate prediction of most subjects' HLA-A and HLA-B alleles from TCR beta sequences was reported.

The V end lost 6 bases, the J end lost 4 bases, and 9 bases lay between the germline ends. The CDR3 is 12 amino acids. Germline V gene lookup returns CDR1 MDHEN and CDR2 SYDVKM. The chain links TRBV28 to TRBJ1-2, with D perhaps matching TRBD1 (5 bases). The origin of this receptor is a man younger than 35 in good health and CMV-seropositive. The sample taken for sequencing was PBMCs. The CDR3 here is CASSPQGYGYTF. In DNA form, the CDR3 reads TGTGCCAGCAGCCCCCAGGGCTATGGCTACACCTTC.